This T cell receptor beta chain was retrieved from a study of T cell responses to AZD1222 COVID-19 vaccine. Study results and limitations: The sample set comprised mostly white British donors with more females, and clonal diversity was possibly underestimated. Nearly half of the spike-specific TCRs reportedly recognize variant regions that carry no mutations.

TCRdb keeps only in-frame clones here, not all; method: immunoSEQ multiplex PCR. Of about 160,000 clones in the sample, around 93% were seen once. In the case of this clone: The antigen is unknown.

Germline V gene sequence: CDR1 SGHRS, CDR2 YFSETQ. V gave up 0 bases and J gave up 8 bases, with 15 bases separating them. The CDR3 is 16 amino acids. The material was peripheral blood, obtained on day 0 of AZD1222 vaccination. The V call is TRBV5-1, the J call TRBJ1-6; D is unclear. The source is an adult in good health. CDR3: CASSLALGSGYSPLHF. The CDR3 nucleotides are TGCGCCAGCAGCTTGGCGCTCGGGTCAGGTTATTCACCCCTCCACTTT.